These 21 T cell receptor beta chains came from one sample sequenced in a study of blood T cell repertoires in COVID-19. TCRdb's table, derived via immunoSEQ multiplex PCR, lists solely in-frame clones and lacks some. Of under 75,000 clones detected, approximately 88% appear once; the ten largest clones hold approximately 3.4%. The sample was peripheral blood. These receptors all come from a man aged 45-60 years with active COVID-19.

CDR3 sequence: CASSPMALGNEQFF. The CDR3 DNA is TGTGCCAGCAGCCCTATGGCACTCGGGAATGAGCAGTTCTTC. The chain carries TRBV7-2 and TRBJ2-1; D is uncertain. V gave up 5 bases and J gave up 7 bases, with 15 bases separating them. CDR3 length: 14 residues. Germline CDR1 is SGHTA and CDR2 is FQGNSA.

The genes are TRBV12-5 and TRBJ1-2; TRBD1 is a possible D gene (5 bases). CDR1 and CDR2 (germline): LGHNT, FRNRAP. The V and J ends lost 5 bases and 0 bases respectively, with 16 bases between them. This CDR3 has 16 amino acids. This chain's CDR3 is CASGPTGSVANYGYTF. As DNA, the CDR3 is TGTGCTAGTGGTCCAACAGGATCCGTGGCTAACTATGGCTACACCTTC.

The DNA of the CDR3 is TGTGCCAGCTCACCGAGTCAGGACAGTAACTATGGCTACACCTTC. Translating it yields CASSPSQDSNYGYTF. The V gene is TRBV18, the J gene TRBJ1-2; D is perhaps TRBD1 (6 bases). V lost 3 bases and J lost 1, with 12 bases in between. The germline gives CDR1 KGHSH, CDR2 LQKENI. CDR3 size: 15 residues.

The chain couples TRBV23-1 to TRBJ2-7, with D perhaps TRBD1 (5 bases). TRBV23-1 carries the ORF label, with uncertain function. The length of the CDR3 is 15 residues. The ends were cut back, 0 bases at V and 2 bases at J, with 11 bases in the middle. CDR3 DNA: TGCGCCAGCAGTCAATCGAAAGGGGAAGCCTACGAGCAGTACTTC. Translating gives CASSQSKGEAYEQYF.

The rearrangement joins TRBV7-2 to TRBJ2-7; 14 nucleotides agree with TRBD2. CDR1 SGHTA and CDR2 FQGNSA come from the germline V gene. The CDR3 length is 17 residues. Trimming at V came to 5 bases and at J to 1 base, leaving 7 bases not matched to a gene. This chain's CDR3 is CASSPRLAGGLSYEQYF. The CDR3 DNA reads as TGTGCCAGCAGCCCCCGACTAGCGGGGGGGCTATCCTACGAGCAGTACTTC.

About this clone itself: At one boundary the junction diverges from the germline segment, which might be a read error. V gene TRBV7-7 combines with J gene TRBJ2-5; 10 bases map to TRBD1. Germline lookup yields CDR1 SSHAT and CDR2 FNYEAQ (reference sequence). This CDR3 contains 15 residues. CDR3 bases: TGTGCTAGCAGCGCCGACAGGGGGCGCGGAGAGACCCAGTACTTC. Residues: CASSADRGRGETQYF.

The chain links TRBV6-5 to TRBJ1-6; a weak D match, TRBD1 (5 bases). In germline, CDR1 is MNHEY, CDR2 SVGAGI. V gave up 7 bases and J gave up 13 bases, with 23 bases separating them. CDR3 length: 15 residues. CDR3 bases: TGTGCCAGCAACCCTATCGTGAGACAGACCCATCCCCTCCACTTT. This codes for CASNPIVRQTHPLHF.

The chain couples TRBV7-8 to TRBJ2-1; a possible D gene is TRBD2 (6 bases). The ends were cut back, 7 bases at V and 0 bases at J, with 13 bases in the middle. The germline gives CDR1 SGHVS, CDR2 FQNEAQ. CDR3 length: 15 amino acids. Here the CDR3 DNA reads TGTGCCAGCACCCGTGGGGGGAGCTCCTACAATGAGCAGTTCTTC. This codes for CASTRGGSSYNEQFF.

The CDR3 DNA reads TGTGCCAGCAGTGCTGAGGGCGGCTACTCTGGAAACACCATATATTTT. Its translation: CASSAEGGYSGNTIYF. The J gene is TRBJ1-3, the V gene TRBV2; no definite D call. Trimming left V 4 bases short and J 0 bases short, with 13 bases between. This CDR3 contains 16 residues. Germline-derived CDR1 and CDR2 are SNHLY and FYNNEI. Supplemented by reference TRBV2 and TRBJ1-3, the full variable domain reads EPEVTQTPSHQVTQMGQEVILRCVPISNHLYFYWYRQILGQKVEFLVSFYNNEISEKSEIFDDQFSVERPDGSNFTLKIRSTKLEDSAMYFCASSAEGGYSGNTIYFGEGSWLTVV.

This chain joins TRBV5-6 and TRBJ2-2; D gene unclear. Trimming removed 6 bases from V and 1 base from J, with 13 bases in between. The CDR3 has 15 residues. CDR1 and CDR2 (germline): SGHDT, YYEEEE. DNA for the CDR3: TGTGCCAGCAACCGTCGGGTAGGGAACACCGGGGAGCTGTTTTTT. Its translation is CASNRRVGNTGELFF.

The table lists this clone with a count of one. This chain links TRBV6-4 with TRBJ2-3, with TRBD2 as a possible D gene (5 bases). V shed 4 bases and J shed 3 bases, with 14 bases lying between them. Germline V gene lookup returns CDR1 MRHNA and CDR2 SNTAGT. The CDR3 spans 15 residues. CDR3 bases: TGTGCCAGCAGTGTTCGGGGTGGGATAACAGATACGCAGTATTTT. Amino acid sequence: CASSVRGGITDTQYF.

The rearrangement joins TRBV6-2 or TRBV6-3 to TRBJ2-4; perhaps TRBD2 as D (7 bases). CDR1 MNHEY and CDR2 SVGEGT come from the germline V gene. This CDR3 spans 14 amino acids. The V end lost 5 bases, the J end lost 8 bases, and 16 bases lay between the germline ends. CDR3 residues: CASSRGGDTHIQYF. As DNA, the CDR3 is TGTGCCAGCAGTAGGGGGGGGGACACCCACATTCAGTACTTC.

The rearrangement uses TRBV7-2 and TRBJ1-1; possible D gene TRBD1, 6 bases. The germline V gene encodes CDR1 SGHTA and CDR2 FQGNSA. The CDR3 consists of 15 residues. The ends were cut back, 4 bases at V and 4 bases at J, with 16 bases in the middle. The chain's CDR3 is CASSSQPGQFTEAFF. The CDR3 nucleotides read TGTGCCAGCAGCTCTCAGCCAGGACAGTTCACTGAAGCTTTCTTT.

In this sample, this clone turned up once. The chain has TRBV18 and TRBJ1-1, with D unresolved. With 3 bases removed from V and 5 bases from J, the gap between germline ends came to 13 bases. In germline, CDR1 is KGHSH, CDR2 LQKENI. This CDR3 region has 14 residues. The chain's CDR3 is CASSPTGRGTEAFF. CDR3 nucleotides: TGTGCCAGCTCACCTACCGGACGGGGTACTGAAGCTTTCTTT.

The DNA of the CDR3 is TGTGCCAGCAGCTTGGCTGGGGGGAATGAGCAGTTCTTC. Its translation is CASSLAGGNEQFF. This chain joins TRBV5-4 and TRBJ2-1, with a weak D call TRBD2 (6 bases). CDR3 length: 13 amino acids. CDR1 and CDR2 from the germline V gene are SGHNT and YYREEE (reference sequence). Trimming left V 0 bases short and J 7 bases short, with 8 bases between.

This chain joins TRBV6-4 and TRBJ2-3; D is perhaps TRBD1 (6 bases). V was clipped by 5 bases and J by 5 bases, with 11 bases between them. This CDR3 spans 13 amino acids. The V gene's germline CDR1 is MRHNA and CDR2 SNTAGT. CDR3 sequence reads: CASSPQGRDTQYF. The CDR3 coding sequence is TGTGCCAGCAGTCCGCAGGGGAGAGATACGCAGTATTTT.

This clone was seen a handful of times. V and J are TRBV28 and TRBJ2-7, with D possibly matching TRBD2 (6 bases). The length of the CDR3 is 16 residues. Trimming cost V 3 bases and J 1 base, with 16 bases left between them. In germline, CDR1 is MDHEN, CDR2 SYDVKM. CDR3 protein: CASSFSYGGLSYEQYF. The CDR3 nucleotides read TGTGCCAGCAGTTTTTCCTATGGGGGGTTATCCTACGAGCAGTACTTC.

With regard to this clone: Its ends do not fully match the called genes, so a read error is possible. The V gene is TRBV18, the J gene TRBJ1-5; TRBD1 agrees at 10 bases. The CDR3 is made up of 15 amino acids. CDR1 and CDR2 (germline): KGHSH, LQKENI. CDR3 nucleotide sequence: TGTGCCAACTCATCGACGACAGGGGGCGGTCAGCCCCAGCATTTT. Protein: CANSSTTGGGQPQHF.

CDR3 DNA: TGTGCCTGGAGTGTACGGGGGTTCAACGAGCAGTACTTC. This translates into CAWSVRGFNEQYF. The chain combines TRBV30 with TRBJ2-7; weak D call: TRBD2 (6 bases). CDR1 is GTSNPN, CDR2 SVGIG, per germline (reference sequence). The CDR3 has 13 residues. V shed 0 bases and J shed 5 bases, with 11 bases lying between them.

The chain carries TRBV19 and TRBJ2-5; no clear D. The CDR3 is made up of 12 amino acids. Trimming cost V 4 bases and J 4 bases, with 7 bases left between them. Looked up from germline, CDR1 is LNHDA and CDR2 is SQIVND (reference sequence). This chain's CDR3 is CASSKTRETQYF. CDR3 DNA sequence: TGTGCCAGTAGTAAGACTCGAGAGACCCAGTACTTC.

The gene calls are TRBV10-3 and TRBJ2-2; 8 bases map to TRBD2. Germline V gene sequence: CDR1 ENHRY, CDR2 SYGVKD. The CDR3 extends over 16 amino acids. The junction had 12 bases not matched to a gene; V was cut back by 6 bases and J by 6 bases. The CDR3 is CAIRTSIGGAPGELFF. The DNA of the CDR3 is TGTGCCATCAGAACTAGTATCGGGGGGGCCCCCGGGGAGCTGTTTTTT.